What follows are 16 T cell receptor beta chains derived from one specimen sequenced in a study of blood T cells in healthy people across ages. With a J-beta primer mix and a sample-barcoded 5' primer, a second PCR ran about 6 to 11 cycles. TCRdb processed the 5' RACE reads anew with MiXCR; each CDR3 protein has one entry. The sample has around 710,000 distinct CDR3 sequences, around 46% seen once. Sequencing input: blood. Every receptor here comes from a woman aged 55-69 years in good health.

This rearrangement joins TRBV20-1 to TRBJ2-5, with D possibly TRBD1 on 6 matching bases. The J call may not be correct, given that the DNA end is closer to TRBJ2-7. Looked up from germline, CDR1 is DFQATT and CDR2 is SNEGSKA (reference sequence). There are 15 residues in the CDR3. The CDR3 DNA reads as TGCAGTGCTAACGAGGTGGACAGAGGAGCCTACGAGCAGTACTTC. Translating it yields CSANEVDRGAYEQYF.

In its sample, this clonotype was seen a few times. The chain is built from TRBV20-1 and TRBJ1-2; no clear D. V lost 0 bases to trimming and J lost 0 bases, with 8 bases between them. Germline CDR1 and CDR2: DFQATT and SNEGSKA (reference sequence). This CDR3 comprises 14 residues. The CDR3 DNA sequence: TGCAGTGCTAGAGATCTAAAGTCTAACTATGGCTACACCTTC. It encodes CSARDLKSNYGYTF.

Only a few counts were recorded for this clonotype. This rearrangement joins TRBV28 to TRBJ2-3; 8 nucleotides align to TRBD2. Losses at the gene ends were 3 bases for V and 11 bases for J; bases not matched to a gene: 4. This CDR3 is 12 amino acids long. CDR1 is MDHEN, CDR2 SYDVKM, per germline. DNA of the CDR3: TGTGCCAGCAGTTTCCTAGCGGGTGTGCAGTATTTT. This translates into CASSFLAGVQYF. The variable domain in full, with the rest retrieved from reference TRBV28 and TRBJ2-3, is DVKVTQSSRYLVKRTGEKVFLECVQDMDHENMFWYRQDPGLGLRLIYFSYDVKMKEKGDIPEGYSVSREKKERFSLILESASTNQTSMYLCASSFLAGVQYFGPGTRLTVL.

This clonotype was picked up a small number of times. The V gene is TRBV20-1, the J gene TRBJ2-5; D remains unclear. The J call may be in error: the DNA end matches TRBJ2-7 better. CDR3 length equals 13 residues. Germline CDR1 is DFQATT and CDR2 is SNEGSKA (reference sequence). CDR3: CSARELVFDEQYF. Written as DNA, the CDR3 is TGCAGTGCTAGAGAATTAGTTTTTGACGAGCAGTACTTC.

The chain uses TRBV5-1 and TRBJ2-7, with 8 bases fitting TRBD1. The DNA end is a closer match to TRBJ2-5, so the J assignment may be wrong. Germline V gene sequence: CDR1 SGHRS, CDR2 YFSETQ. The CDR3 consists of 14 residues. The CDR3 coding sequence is TGCGCCAGCAGCGACTCAGGGGGCTGGAAGACCCAGTACTTC. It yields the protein CASSDSGGWKTQYF.

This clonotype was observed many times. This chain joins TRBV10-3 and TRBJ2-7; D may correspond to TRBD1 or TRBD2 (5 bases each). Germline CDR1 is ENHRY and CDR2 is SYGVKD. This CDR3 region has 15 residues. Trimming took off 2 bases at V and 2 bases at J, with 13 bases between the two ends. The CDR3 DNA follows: TGTGCCATCAGTGAGGTAGCAGGGACCCCCTACGAGCAGTACTTC. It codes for CAISEVAGTPYEQYF.

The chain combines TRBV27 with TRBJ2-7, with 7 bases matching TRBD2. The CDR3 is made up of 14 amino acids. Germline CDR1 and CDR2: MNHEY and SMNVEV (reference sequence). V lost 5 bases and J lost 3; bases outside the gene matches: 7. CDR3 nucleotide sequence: TGTGCCAGCAGTAGCGGGACCAAGCTCTACGAGCAGTACTTC. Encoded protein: CASSSGTKLYEQYF.

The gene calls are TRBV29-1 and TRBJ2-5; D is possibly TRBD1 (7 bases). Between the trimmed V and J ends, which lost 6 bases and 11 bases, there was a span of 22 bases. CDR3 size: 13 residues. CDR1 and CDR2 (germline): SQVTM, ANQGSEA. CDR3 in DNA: TGCAGCGTCAGGGGGACTTCGTACAATGAGCAGTACTTC. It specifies CSVRGTSYNEQYF.

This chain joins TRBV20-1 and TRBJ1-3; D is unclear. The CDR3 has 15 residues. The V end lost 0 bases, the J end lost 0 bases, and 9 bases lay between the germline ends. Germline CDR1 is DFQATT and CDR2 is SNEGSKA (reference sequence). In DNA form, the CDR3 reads TGCAGTGCTAGAGATGGCGGACGCTCTGGAAACACCATATATTTT. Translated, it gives CSARDGGRSGNTIYF.

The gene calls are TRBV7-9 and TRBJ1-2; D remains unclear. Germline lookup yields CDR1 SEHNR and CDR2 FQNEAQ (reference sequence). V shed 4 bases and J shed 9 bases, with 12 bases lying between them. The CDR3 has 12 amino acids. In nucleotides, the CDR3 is TGTGCCAGCAGCTGGTGGGAGCTCCGCTACACCTTC. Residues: CASSWWELRYTF.

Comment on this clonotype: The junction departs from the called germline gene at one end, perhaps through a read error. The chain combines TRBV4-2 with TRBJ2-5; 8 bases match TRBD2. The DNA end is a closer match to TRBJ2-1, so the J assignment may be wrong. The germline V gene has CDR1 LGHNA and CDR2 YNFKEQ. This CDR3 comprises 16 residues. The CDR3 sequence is CAGSQDSPSGWKTQFF. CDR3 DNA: TGTGCCGGCAGCCAAGATTCCCCTAGCGGGTGGAAGACCCAGTTCTTC.

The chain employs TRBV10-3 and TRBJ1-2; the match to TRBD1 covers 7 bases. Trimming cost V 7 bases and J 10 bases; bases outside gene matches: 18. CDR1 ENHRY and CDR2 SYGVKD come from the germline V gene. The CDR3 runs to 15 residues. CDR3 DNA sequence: TGTGCCATCACCAATCCTGACAGGGCTACTATTGTCTACACCTTC. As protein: CAITNPDRATIVYTF.

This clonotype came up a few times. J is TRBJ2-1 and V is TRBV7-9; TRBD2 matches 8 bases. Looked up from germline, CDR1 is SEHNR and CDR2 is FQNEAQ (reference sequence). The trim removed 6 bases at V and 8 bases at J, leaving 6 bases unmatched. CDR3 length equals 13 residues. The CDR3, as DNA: TGTGCCAGCAGGTCTAAACTAGCGGATGAGCAGTTCTTC. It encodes CASRSKLADEQFF.

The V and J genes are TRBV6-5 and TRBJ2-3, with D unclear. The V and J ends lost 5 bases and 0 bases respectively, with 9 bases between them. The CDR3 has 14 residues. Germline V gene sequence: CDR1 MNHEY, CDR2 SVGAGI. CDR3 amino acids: CASSHRASTDTQYF. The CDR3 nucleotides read TGTGCCAGCAGTCATCGGGCGAGCACAGATACGCAGTATTTT.

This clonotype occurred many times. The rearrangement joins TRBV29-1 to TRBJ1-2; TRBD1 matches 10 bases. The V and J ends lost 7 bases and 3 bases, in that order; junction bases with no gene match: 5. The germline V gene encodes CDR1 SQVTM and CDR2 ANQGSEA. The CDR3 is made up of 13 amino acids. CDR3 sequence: CSGGTGEDYGYTF. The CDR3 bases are TGCAGCGGCGGGACAGGGGAGGACTATGGCTACACCTTC.

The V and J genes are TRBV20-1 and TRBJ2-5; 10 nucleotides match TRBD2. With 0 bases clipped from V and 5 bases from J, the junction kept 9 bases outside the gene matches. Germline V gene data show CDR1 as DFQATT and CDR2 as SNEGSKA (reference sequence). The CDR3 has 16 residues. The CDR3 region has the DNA TGCAGTGCTAGAGATCGGCTAGCGGGAGAGTGGGAGACCCAGTACTTC. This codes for CSARDRLAGEWETQYF.